This record looks at one T cell receptor beta chain sequence and its context. The target antigen is unknown. Template switching added a universal primer site; cDNA carried unique molecular identifiers. TCRdb recomputed calls from the 5' RACE reads with MiXCR, one row per CDR3 protein. The profile shows hundreds of thousands of distinct CDR3 sequences, around 22% of them singletons. The entry originates in a study of identical twins. Study conclusions and caveats: Among monozygotic twins, out-of-frame TCR alpha sharing exceeded what models predicted. Insertions were reduced in abundant cord blood beta clonotypes but not in memory repertoires.

Germline-derived CDR1 and CDR2 are SQVTM and ANQGSEA. V was clipped by 5 bases and J by 5 bases, with 16 bases between them. The CDR3 extends over 14 amino acids. The same data also went into a second study, on yellow fever vaccine responses in identical twins.

The chain links TRBV29-1 to TRBJ2-4, with TRBD2 as a possible D gene (5 bases). This clonotype was obtained from a woman younger than 35 in good health. Material for sequencing was CD4+ T cells sorted from blood. As DNA, the CDR3 is TGCAGCGTTAGTGACCGGGGAAGGGAAAACATTCAGTACTTC. This sequence encodes CSVSDRGRENIQYF.